This T cell receptor (beta chain) is drawn from a study of CD8 T cells in ankylosing spondylitis. Notes on the study in general: Enrichment of disease-linked clones was reportedly significant in matched ankylosing spondylitis synovial fluid. Clones linked to the disease showed a CD8+ phenotype. They occurred at relatively low frequencies in peripheral blood. Seemingly characteristic of ankylosing spondylitis blood was a TCR beta motif consisting of eight highly homologous variants.

The germline CDR1 and CDR2 sequences are DFQATT and SNEGSKA (reference sequence). With V trimmed by 1 base and J by 3 bases, 3 bases remained unmatched. This CDR3 spans 15 amino acids. About this clonotype: Its antigen is not identified.

Quantitative 5'-RACE with molecular barcodes was used to make the TCR beta libraries. Via MiXCR, TCRdb re-called the 5' RACE reads, giving one row per CDR3 protein. The repertoire holds about 360,000 distinct CDR3 sequences, with 20% to 25% as singletons. Input material: blood, either unsorted or a sorted T cell fraction (not recorded which). The chain is built from TRBV20-1 and TRBJ2-2; 9 bases are a match to TRBD1. The clonotype was recovered from a male donor with ankylosing spondylitis or in good health (not recorded which). CDR3 DNA sequence: TGCAGTGCTAGAGGCGGGACAGGGCACACCGGGGAGCTGTTTTTT. As protein: CSARGGTGHTGELFF.